This TCR beta chain was recovered during a study of T cells in localized non-small cell lung cancer. Looked up from germline, CDR1 is MNHEY and CDR2 is SVGAGI. There are 13 residues in the CDR3. V lost 5 bases and J lost 0, with 5 bases in between. Data came from immunoSEQ multiplex PCR; TCRdb stores just in-frame clones and leaves some out. The sample records 35,000 to 40,000 clones, around nine tenths being singletons. Sequenced here: peripheral blood, sampled before any cancer treatment. The clonotype was recovered from a woman aged 35-75 years with stage I lung adenocarcinoma. This chain links TRBV6-5 with TRBJ2-1; D call uncertain. The DNA for the CDR3 is TGTGCCAGCAGTCAATACTCCTACAATGAGCAGTTCTTC. Its translation is CASSQYSYNEQFF.